The entry below describes one TCR beta chain. The antigen it recognizes is unknown. No base qualities exist here, and no much larger clone lies one base off it. The data originate from a study of cytomegalovirus exposure and HLA in healthy donors (dated by TCRdb to 2016 to 2017). In terms of the full investigation: In an earlier analysis of 587 of the donors, roughly 300 Gb of sequence data and 117 million unique TCR beta sequences from 180 million or so T cells were reported. About 300 gigabases of sequencing data and tens of millions of unique TCR sequences were included in an early release covering around 600 HLA-typed donors. Among the approximately 420 genotyped donors, around 81% belonged to the genetic ancestry cluster associated with self-reported Caucasian donors. The study was designed to test whether signatures of past pathogen exposure could be identified by cataloging public T cell receptors. The T cell repertoires of 670 or so subjects were profiled by immunosequencing and related to cytomegalovirus serostatus. Along with the approximately 700-subject first cohort, a separate validation cohort of 120 different subjects was used. To predict cytomegalovirus infection status, the study combined high-throughput TCR immunosequencing, statistical association of individual TCRs with disease status, and machine learning. In a later analysis, previously published TCR beta repertoires from 666 donors were re-analyzed and high-resolution HLA genotyping was added so that TCR occurrence patterns could be studied. Rather than using new phenotypic data, the later analysis identified candidate immune exposures from TCR beta sequences and from how often those sequences occurred across donors. In an earlier analysis of roughly 540 of the donors, high-throughput TCR beta sequencing was used to judge whether each TCR beta V gene segment behaved as functional or pseudogenic. Donor age, sex, ethnicity and CMV serostatus were collected together with the repertoire data. Genome-wide SNP genotypes for about three fifths of the roughly 670 donors were used in a later genetic analysis, which treated that subset as a discovery cohort. Every repertoire in the discovery cohort had been generated on one and the same sequencing platform. Class I and class II HLA loci were covered by the typing at four-digit resolution. Typing coverage differed by locus: A, B, C, DRB1 and DQB1 were typed in about 629-630 donors, DQA1 in roughly 500, DPA1 in around 610, and DPB1 in 472. Because of strong linkage in the cohort, 5 or 6 DR-DQ haplotypes were treated as single units for association and clustering. Among roughly 400 genotyped donors of the cohort, an average of about 240,000 unique TCR beta nucleotide sequences were sequenced per donor, approximately 20% of them non-productive. Study-wide conclusions, independent of this receptor: While some public TCRs were present in many individuals, most TCR sequences turned up only very rarely across donors. In both the original and validation cohorts, the classifier was reported to diagnose cytomegalovirus status with high specificity and sensitivity. In a later analysis, HLA-associated TCR beta chains were found to be more clonally expanded and to have lower generation probabilities than equally common non-associated chains. According to a later analysis, most CMV-associated TCR beta chains appeared to be HLA-restricted, and the HLA associations seemed to be driven largely by CMV exposure. Linkage disequilibrium might explain the correlated functional status among segregating V segments, but an unknown experimental factor could not be ruled out. The cohort was sequenced for TCR beta chains only, and without alpha or paired-chain data the features that could be detected were limited. A cluster of highly shared sequence variants was judged likely to be a technical artifact of the sequencing pipeline. Because counts were too low, roughly 16 rarely observed V segments, including chromosome 9 orphons, were excluded from the earlier analysis of some 540 of the donors. Some IMGT-functional V segments, including TRBV6-2 and TRBV6-3, could not be told apart with the 87-base-pair reads, so those segments were excluded. According to a later analysis, TCR association rates differed among HLA loci, with DRB1 alleles showing the most associated TCRs and HLA-C alleles showing the fewest. A further reported finding was that TCR beta sequences accurately predicted the HLA-A and HLA-B alleles for most subjects in the first cohort. An association between a missense DCLRE1C variant and V-gene and J-gene trimming of TCR beta chains was found in a later genetic analysis and replicated in an independent cohort. An earlier analysis of around 540 of the donors showed that most TCR beta V segments appeared in productive rearrangements either about 87% or about 30% of the time, which broadly matched IMGT annotations. Strong co-occurrence of HLA alleles, especially DR and DQ, made assigning TCR associations to individual alleles difficult. Compared with the approximately 720-donor mean, donors in an Asian-associated ancestry cluster had fewer N-insertions in productive TCRs, according to a later genetic analysis. Several of the top co-occurrence clusters appeared to be linked to parvovirus B19, influenza, CMV and Epstein-Barr virus, according to a later analysis. According to the authors, the approach could potentially be generalized to other disease states and immunological phenotypes. For the cohort, immune exposure information was limited to CMV serostatus. A few of the identified cytomegalovirus-associated TCR beta chains were confirmed in vitro to be specific for cytomegalovirus antigens. In a later analysis, some 17,000 TCR beta sequences were associated with specific HLA alleles at a false discovery rate of 0.05. The study listed 164 TCR beta chains as associated with cytomegalovirus. The presence/absence analyses assumed that sequencing depth was roughly uniform across donors, and that assumption may not be true. HLA typing was unavailable for some donors at each locus, so association tests used only the typed subset.

Preparation of the library involved the immunoSEQ multiplex PCR assay. For the multiplex PCR, a mixture combining 60 forward primers for TCR Vbeta segments and 13 reverse primers for TCR Jbeta segments was used. A multiplex PCR assay on genomic DNA amplified the CDR3 region of rearranged TCR beta genes. The Illumina HiSeq System was used to sequence the amplified TCR beta libraries as 87-base-pair reads. The authors processed their data as follows. Across the 500 to 850 repertoires, a later analysis counted tens of millions of unique TCR beta chains, around 11 million of which were shared by at least two donors. Raw reads were error-corrected and collapsed into unique sequences by a nearest-neighbor algorithm in which closely related sequences were merged to remove PCR and sequencing errors. Alignment of CDR3 sequences to IMGT reference sequences was used to assign V, D and J gene segments. For a sequence to be retained, at least a six-nucleotide match to both a V gene segment and a J gene segment was required. Rearrangements were classified as productive when the CDR3 lacked stop codons and remained in frame with V and J, and all other rearrangements were classified as non-productive. Following IMGT convention, CDR3 was defined as the stretch from the second conserved V-encoded cysteine up to the conserved J-encoded phenylalanine. The earlier analysis of about 620 of the donors excluded sequences that lacked an unambiguous match to a single V gene segment. In an earlier analysis of several hundred of the donors, V segments were called functional above 56.7% productive rearrangements and were called segregating when the between-donor standard deviation exceeded 5%. To diagnose cytomegalovirus status from the catalog of TCR beta chain sequences, a statistical classification framework was built. V and J gene assignment, in a later analysis, came from comparing TCR nucleotide sequences with IMGT/GENE-DB human TR gene sequences. A later analysis assigned CDR3 sequences and most-parsimonious VDJ recombination scenarios with the TCRdist pipeline. In a later analysis, each TCR beta chain was defined by its CDR3 amino acid sequence together with its V-gene family, and reads without a unique V-gene family were excluded. In a later analysis, 550 to 650 highly shared, low-generation-probability nucleotide sequences were removed to address suspected cross-contamination and a sequencing artifact. For each public chain, a later analysis derived a clonal expansion index from normalized ranks of inferred template counts within each repertoire. In a later analysis, generation probabilities were computed with a VDJ recombination model fitted to out-of-frame rearrangements, and the resulting probabilities were checked against IGoR. Hypergeometric tests were used in a later analysis to score TCR-TCR, TCR-HLA and TCR-CMV co-occurrence, with a repertoire-size bias correction applied to the TCR pairs. False discovery rates were estimated in a later analysis by permuting HLA or CMV assignments 20 times. In a later analysis, co-occurring TCRs were grouped using DBSCAN, and TCRdist sequence similarity was added for clustering within HLA-allele-positive subsets. Repertoires with fewer than 30,000 or more than 120,000 public chains were left out of co-occurrence clustering, as were a handful of repertoires with anomalous nucleotide sharing. The immuneACCESS repertoire file appears here via TCRdb, limited to in-frame rearrangements. These files lack a portion of the clones; in checked studies, under half of the deficit traces to unresolved V genes, and the cause of the others is not known. V, J and clone size were drawn from that table, and D and trimming were deduced from the DNA. The sample yields more than 110,000 clones; roughly 70% were counted once. The ten largest clones add up to roughly 6.6% of the sample.

In total, approximately 690 healthy bone marrow donors made up the cohort. At the time of sampling, all cohort members were nominally healthy, though unrecorded immune exposures were likely present. The donor tested CMV seronegative and was one of the 352 seronegative cohort members. Every donor gave a peripheral blood sample, and the peripheral blood mononuclear cells from that sample were used for TCR beta sequencing. The Qiagen DNeasy Blood Extraction Kit was used to extract genomic DNA from the blood cell samples. CDR3 length: 15 amino acids, cysteine to phenylalanine. Left in the record is the CDR3 DNA by itself, 45 bases read in frame from the first base. The junction shows trimming of 5 bases on V and 4 bases on J, and the gene matches do not reach 5 bases of it. Via the germline V gene (reference sequence), CDR1 is SEHNR and CDR2 FQNEAQ.

The chain is encoded by TRBV7-9 joined to TRBJ1-3, with 10 central nucleotides matching TRBD1. The sequence was collected from a man aged 30-40 years in good health and CMV-seronegative. Material for sequencing was PBMCs. The CDR3 has the sequence CASSLTGGAGNTIYF. DNA sequence: TGTGCCAGCAGCCTGACAGGGGGCGCCGGAAACACCATATATTTT.